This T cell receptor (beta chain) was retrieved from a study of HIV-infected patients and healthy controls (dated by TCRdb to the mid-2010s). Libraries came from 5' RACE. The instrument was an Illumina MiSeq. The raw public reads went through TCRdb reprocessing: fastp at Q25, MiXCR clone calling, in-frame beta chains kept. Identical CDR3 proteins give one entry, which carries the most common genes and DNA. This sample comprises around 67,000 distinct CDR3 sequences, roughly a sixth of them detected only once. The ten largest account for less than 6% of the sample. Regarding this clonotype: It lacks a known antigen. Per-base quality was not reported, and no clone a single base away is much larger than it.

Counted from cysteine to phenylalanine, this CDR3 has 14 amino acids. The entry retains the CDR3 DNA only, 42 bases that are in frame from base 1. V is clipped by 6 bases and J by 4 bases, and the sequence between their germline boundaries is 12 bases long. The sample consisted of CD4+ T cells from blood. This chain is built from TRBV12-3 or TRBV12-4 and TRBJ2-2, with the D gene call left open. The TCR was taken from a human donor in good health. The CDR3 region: CASRKPQSTGELFF. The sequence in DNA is TGTGCCAGCAGAAAACCCCAATCCACCGGGGAGCTGTTTTTT.